This TCR beta chain derives from a study of early T cells in non-severe SARS-CoV-2 infection. Study overall: Sequenced bulk RNA came from whole blood that was unsorted, and chains were unpaired.

Study-level results: VDJdb-based annotation leaned toward anti-spike CD8 responses and missed private and CD4 specificities.

The ends were cut back, 7 bases at V and 3 bases at J, with 10 bases in the middle. Germline lookup yields CDR1 MNHNY and CDR2 SVGAGI (reference sequence). The CDR3 extends over 13 amino acids. Points on this clonotype: Its antigen is unknown.

In the library, individual cDNA molecules carried attached unique molecular identifiers. TCRdb analysed the 5' RACE reads with MiXCR anew, one entry per CDR3 protein. This sample has some 57,000 distinct CDR3 sequences, with about a tenth found just once. This clonotype was obtained from an adult who was a healthcare worker with PCR-confirmed SARS-CoV-2 infection or an uninfected control (not recorded which). The sequenced sample was whole blood. The chain combines TRBV6-6 with TRBJ1-5, with D hard to call. In DNA form, the CDR3 reads TGTGCCAGCACGGTACAGAACAATCAGCCCCAGCATTTT. Its translation: CASTVQNNQPQHF.